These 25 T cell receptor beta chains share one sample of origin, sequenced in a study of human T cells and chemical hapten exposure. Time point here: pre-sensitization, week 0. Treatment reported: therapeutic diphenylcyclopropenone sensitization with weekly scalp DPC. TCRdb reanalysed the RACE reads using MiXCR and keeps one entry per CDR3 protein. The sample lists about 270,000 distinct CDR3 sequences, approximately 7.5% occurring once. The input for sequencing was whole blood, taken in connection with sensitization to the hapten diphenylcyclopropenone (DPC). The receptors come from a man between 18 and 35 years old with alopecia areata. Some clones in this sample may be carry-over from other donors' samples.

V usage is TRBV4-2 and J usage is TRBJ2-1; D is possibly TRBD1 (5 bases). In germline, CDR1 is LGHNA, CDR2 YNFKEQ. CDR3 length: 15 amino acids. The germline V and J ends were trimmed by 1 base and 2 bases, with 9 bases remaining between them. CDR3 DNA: TGTGCCAGCAGCCAAGCCCCAGGGACCTACAATGAGCAGTTCTTC. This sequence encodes CASSQAPGTYNEQFF.

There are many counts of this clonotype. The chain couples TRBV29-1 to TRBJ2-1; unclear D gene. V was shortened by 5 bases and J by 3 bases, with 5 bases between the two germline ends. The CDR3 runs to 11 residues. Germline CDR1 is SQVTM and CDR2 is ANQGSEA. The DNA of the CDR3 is TGCAGCGTTTCCGACTACAATGAGCAGTTCTTC. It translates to CSVSDYNEQFF.

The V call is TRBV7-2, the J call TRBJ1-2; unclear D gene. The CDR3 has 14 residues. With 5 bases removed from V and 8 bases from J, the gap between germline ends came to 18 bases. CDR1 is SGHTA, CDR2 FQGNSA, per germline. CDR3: CASSPTPGSGGYTF. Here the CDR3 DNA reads TGTGCCAGCAGCCCAACTCCGGGCTCCGGAGGCTACACCTTC.

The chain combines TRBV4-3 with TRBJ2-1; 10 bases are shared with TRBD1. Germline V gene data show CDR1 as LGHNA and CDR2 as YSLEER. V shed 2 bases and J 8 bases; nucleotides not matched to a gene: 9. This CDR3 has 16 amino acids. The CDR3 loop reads CASSQPLGTGDHEQFF. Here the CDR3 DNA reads TGCGCCAGCAGCCAACCTCTCGGGACAGGGGACCATGAGCAGTTCTTC.

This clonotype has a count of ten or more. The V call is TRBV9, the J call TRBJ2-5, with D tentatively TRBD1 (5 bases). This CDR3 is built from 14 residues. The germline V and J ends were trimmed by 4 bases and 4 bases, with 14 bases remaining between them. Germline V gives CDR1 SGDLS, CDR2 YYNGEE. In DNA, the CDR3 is TGTGCCAGCAGCCTACCGCCCCAGGGAGAGACCCAGTACTTC. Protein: CASSLPPQGETQYF.

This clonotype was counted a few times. This CDR3 is CASSYRTGGDDTEAFF. The CDR3 nucleotides are TGTGCCAGCAGCTACAGAACAGGGGGCGACGACACTGAAGCTTTCTTT. The rearrangement links TRBV6-2 or TRBV6-3 to TRBJ1-1, with TRBD1 matching over 9 bases. J gave up 3 bases and V 6 bases, and 11 bases lay outside the gene matches. The CDR3 is 16 residues long. Germline CDR1 and CDR2: MNHEY and SVGEGT.

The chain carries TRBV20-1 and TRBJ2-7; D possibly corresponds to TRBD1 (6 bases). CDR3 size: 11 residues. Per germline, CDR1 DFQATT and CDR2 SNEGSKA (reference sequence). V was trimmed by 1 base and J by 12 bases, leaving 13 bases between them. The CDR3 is CSARADRSRYF. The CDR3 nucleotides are TGCAGTGCTAGAGCAGACAGGTCGCGGTACTTC.

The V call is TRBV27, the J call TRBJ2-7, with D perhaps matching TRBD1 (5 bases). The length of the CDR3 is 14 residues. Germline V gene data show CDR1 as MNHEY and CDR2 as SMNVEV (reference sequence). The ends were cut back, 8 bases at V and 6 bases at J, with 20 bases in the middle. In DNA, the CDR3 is TGTGCCAGCGGTCAACGTGTAGGGGTACGCGAGCAGTACTTC. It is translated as CASGQRVGVREQYF.

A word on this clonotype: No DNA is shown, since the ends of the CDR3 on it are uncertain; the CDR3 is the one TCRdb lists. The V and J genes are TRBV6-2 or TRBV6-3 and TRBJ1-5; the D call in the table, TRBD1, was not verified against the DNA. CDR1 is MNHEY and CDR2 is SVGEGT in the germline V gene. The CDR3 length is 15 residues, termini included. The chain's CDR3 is CASSSSGGVSQPQHF.

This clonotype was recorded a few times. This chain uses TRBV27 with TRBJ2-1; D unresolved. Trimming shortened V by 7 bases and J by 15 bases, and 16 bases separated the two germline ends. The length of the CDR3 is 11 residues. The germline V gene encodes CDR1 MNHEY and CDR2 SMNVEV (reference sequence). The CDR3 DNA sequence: TGTGCCAGCATGACGAGATCGGAGTCGTTCTTC. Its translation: CASMTRSESFF.

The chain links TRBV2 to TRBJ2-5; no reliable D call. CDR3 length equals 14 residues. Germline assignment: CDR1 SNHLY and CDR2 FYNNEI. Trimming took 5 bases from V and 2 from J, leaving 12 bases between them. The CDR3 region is CASSFTTAQETQYF. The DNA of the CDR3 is TGTGCCAGCAGTTTTACGACGGCTCAAGAGACCCAGTACTTC.

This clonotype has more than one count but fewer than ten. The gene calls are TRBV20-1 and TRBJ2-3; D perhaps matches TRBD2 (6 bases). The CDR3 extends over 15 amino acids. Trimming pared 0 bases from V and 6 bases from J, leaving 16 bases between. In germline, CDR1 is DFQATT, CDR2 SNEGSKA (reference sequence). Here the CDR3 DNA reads TGCAGTGCTAGAGATCAGGGACTCCTAAAGGATACGCAGTATTTT. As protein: CSARDQGLLKDTQYF.

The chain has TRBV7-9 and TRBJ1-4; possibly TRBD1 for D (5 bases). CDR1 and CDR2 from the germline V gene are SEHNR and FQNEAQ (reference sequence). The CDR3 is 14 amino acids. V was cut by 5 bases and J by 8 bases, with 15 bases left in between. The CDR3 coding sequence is TGTGCCAGCAGCACACAGTCGGGGCGCGAAAAACTGTTTTTT. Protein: CASSTQSGREKLFF. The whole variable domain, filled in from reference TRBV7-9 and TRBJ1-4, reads DTGVSQNPRHKITKRGQNVTFRCDPISEHNRLYWYRQTLGQGPEFLTYFQNEAQLEKSRLLSDRFSAERPKGSFSTLEIQRTEQGDSAMYLCASSTQSGREKLFFGSGTQLSVL.

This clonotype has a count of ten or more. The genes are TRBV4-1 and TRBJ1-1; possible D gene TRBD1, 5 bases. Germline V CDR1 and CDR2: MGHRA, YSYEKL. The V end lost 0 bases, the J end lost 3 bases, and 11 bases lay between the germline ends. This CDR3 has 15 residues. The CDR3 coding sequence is TGCGCCAGCAGCCAAGATTGGGGCAGGGACACTGAAGCTTTCTTT. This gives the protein CASSQDWGRDTEAFF.

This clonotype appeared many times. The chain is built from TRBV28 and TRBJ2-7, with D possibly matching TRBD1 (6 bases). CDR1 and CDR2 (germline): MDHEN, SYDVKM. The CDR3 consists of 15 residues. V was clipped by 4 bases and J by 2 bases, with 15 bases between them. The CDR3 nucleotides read TGTGCCAGCAGTTCGCCCTGGGACACTGCCTACGAGCAGTACTTC. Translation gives CASSSPWDTAYEQYF.

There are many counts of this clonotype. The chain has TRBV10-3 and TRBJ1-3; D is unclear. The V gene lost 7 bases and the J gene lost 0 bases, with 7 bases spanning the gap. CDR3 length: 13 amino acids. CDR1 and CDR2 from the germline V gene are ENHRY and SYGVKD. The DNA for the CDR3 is TGTGCCATCACCGACCTCTCTGGAAACACCATATATTTT. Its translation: CAITDLSGNTIYF.

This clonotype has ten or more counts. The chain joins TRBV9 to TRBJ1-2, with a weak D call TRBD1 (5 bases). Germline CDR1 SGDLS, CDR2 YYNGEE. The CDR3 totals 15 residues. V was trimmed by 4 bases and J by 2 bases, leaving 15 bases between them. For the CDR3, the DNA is TGTGCCAGCAGCCCGAGAGTTGCAGGGAACTATGGCTACACCTTC. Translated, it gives CASSPRVAGNYGYTF.

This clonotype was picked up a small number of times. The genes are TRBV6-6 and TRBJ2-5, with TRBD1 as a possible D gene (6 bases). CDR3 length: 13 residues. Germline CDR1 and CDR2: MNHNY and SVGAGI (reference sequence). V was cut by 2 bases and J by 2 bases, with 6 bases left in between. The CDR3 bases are TGTGCCAGCAGTTACAGGGGGCAAGAGACCCAGTACTTC. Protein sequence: CASSYRGQETQYF.

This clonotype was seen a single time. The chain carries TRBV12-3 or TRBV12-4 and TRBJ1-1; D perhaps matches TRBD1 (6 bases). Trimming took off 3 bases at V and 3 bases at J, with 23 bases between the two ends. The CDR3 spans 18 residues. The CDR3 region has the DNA TGTGCCAGCAGTTTGTTAGCCGGCTGGGGGGCGCATGACACTGAAGCTTTCTTT. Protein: CASSLLAGWGAHDTEAFF.

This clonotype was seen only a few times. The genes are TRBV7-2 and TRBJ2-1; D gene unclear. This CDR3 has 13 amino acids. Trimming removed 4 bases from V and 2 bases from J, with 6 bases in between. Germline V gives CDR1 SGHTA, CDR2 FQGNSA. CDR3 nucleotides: TGTGCCAGCAGCTCCATAGCCTACAATGAGCAGTTCTTC. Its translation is CASSSIAYNEQFF.

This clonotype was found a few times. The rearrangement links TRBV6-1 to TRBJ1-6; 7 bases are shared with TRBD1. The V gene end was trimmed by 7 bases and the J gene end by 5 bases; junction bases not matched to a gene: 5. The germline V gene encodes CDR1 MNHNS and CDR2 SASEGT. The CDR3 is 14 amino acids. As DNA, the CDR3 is TGTGCCAGCAATTTCGGGACAGATAATTCACCCCTCCACTTT. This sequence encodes CASNFGTDNSPLHF.

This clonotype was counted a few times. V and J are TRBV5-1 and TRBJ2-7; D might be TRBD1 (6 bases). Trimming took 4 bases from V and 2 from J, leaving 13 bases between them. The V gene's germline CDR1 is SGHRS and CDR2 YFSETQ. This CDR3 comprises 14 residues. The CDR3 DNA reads TGCGCCAGCAGCATTTCGACAGGTACCTACGAGCAGTACGTC. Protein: CASSISTGTYEQYV.

CDR3 coding DNA: TGTGCCAGCAGCCAAGATCGGGGGGGGACTAGCACAGATACGCAGTATTTT. The encoded protein is CASSQDRGGTSTDTQYF. The chain has TRBV4-2 and TRBJ2-3; 8 bases line up with TRBD2. Trimming took 0 bases from V and 0 from J; bases not matched to a gene: 5. Per germline, CDR1 LGHNA and CDR2 YNFKEQ. The CDR3 is 17 amino acids.

DNA of the CDR3: TGTGCCAGCAGCTTAGTCACTGCTTTCGACACTGAAGCTTTCTTT. It is translated as CASSLVTAFDTEAFF. The genes are TRBV7-6 and TRBJ1-1; D is ambiguous. The ends were cut back, 1 base at V and 3 bases at J, with 12 bases in the middle. CDR3 length equals 15 residues. Germline V gene sequence: CDR1 SGHVS, CDR2 FNYEAQ.

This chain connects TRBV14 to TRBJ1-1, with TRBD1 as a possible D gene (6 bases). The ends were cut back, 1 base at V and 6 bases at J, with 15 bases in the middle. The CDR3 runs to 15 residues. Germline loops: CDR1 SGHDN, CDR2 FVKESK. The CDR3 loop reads CASSQAKGGLAEAFF. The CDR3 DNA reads TGTGCCAGCAGCCAAGCGAAGGGGGGGCTCGCTGAAGCTTTCTTT.